This T cell receptor (beta chain) was profiled in a study of response to subunit inactivated influenza vaccine. TCRdb itself ran the RT-PCR reads through MiXCR, one entry per CDR3 protein. The table records about 800,000 distinct CDR3 sequences, over 20% of them present only once. The trim removed 3 bases at V and 4 bases at J, leaving 8 bases unmatched. This CDR3 comprises 15 residues. Germline lookup yields CDR1 SGDLS and CDR2 YYNGEE. V gene TRBV9 combines with J gene TRBJ2-7; 9 positions match TRBD2. The TCR sequence derives from a man between 50 and 59 years old who received an inactivated influenza vaccine. Specimen: PBMCs from blood, collected more than 4 days after vaccination. The CDR3 is CASSANSGSQYEQYF. CDR3 sequence (DNA): TGTGCCAGCAGCGCCAATAGCGGGAGCCAGTACGAGCAGTACTTC.